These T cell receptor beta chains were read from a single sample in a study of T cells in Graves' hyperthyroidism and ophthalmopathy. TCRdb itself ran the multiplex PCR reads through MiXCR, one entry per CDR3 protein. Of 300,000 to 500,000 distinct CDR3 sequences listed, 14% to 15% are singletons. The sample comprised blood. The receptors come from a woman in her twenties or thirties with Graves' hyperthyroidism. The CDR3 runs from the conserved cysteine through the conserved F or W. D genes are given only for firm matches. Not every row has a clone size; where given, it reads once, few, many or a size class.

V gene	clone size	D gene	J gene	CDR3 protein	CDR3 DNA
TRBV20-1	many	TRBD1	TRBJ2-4	CSARTGEAKNIQYF	TGCAGTGCGCGGACAGGGGAGGCCAAAAACATTCAGTACTTC
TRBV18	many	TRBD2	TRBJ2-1	CASSGTSGRNEQFF	TGTGCCAGCTCAGGGACTAGCGGGAGGAATGAGCAGTTCTTC
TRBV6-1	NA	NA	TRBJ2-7	CASSASGGAQYF	TGTGCCAGCAGCGCGTCTGGGGGCGCGCAGTACTTC
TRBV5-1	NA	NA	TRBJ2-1	CASYADSRTGGFF	TGCGCAAGTTACGCTGATTCCCGGACCGGGGGGTTCTTC
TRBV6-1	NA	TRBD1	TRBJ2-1	CASRETGREQFF	TGTGCCAGCAGAGAGACAGGGAGAGAGCAGTTCTTC
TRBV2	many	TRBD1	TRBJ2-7	CASMGQETYEQYF	TGTGCCAGCATGGGACAGGAGACCTACGAGCAGTACTTC
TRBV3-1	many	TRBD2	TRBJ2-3	CASSGSGRISDTQYF	TGTGCCAGCAGCGGAAGCGGGAGGATATCAGATACGCAGTATTTT
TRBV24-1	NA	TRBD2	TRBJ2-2	CATSVSAGTMNTGELFF	TGTGCCACCAGTGTCTCTGCCGGGACTATGAACACCGGGGAGCTGTTTTTT
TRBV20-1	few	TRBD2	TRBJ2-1	CSVMGLDNNEQFF	TGCAGTGTCATGGGACTAGACAACAATGAGCAGTTCTTC
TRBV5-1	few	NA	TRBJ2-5	CASRESTQETQYF	TGCGCCAGCAGAGAGAGCACCCAAGAGACCCAGTACTTC
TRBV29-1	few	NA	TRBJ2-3	CSAVVTDTQYF	TGCAGCGCGGTAGTCACAGATACGCAGTATTTT
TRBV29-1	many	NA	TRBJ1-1	CSVRGNMNTEAFF	TGCAGCGTTAGGGGAAACATGAACACTGAAGCTTTCTTT
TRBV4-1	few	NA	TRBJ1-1	CASSQDLIGRATEAFF	TGCGCCAGCAGCCAAGATCTTATCGGCAGGGCCACTGAAGCTTTCTTT
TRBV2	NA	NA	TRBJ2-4	CASSDRAKNIQYF	TGTGCCAGCAGTGATCGTGCCAAAAACATTCAGTACTTC
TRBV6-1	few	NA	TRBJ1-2	CASTRGLRYGYTF	TGTGCCAGCACACGAGGGCTTCGGTATGGCTACACCTTC